This T cell receptor (beta chain) was retrieved from a study of shared clonotypes between healthy human individuals. Study-wide background: Three plates each covered CD4 naive and memory; CD8 naive two, CD8 memory one.

Terminally differentiated effector memory CD45RA+ cells were excluded by CCR7 positive selection of CD45RO-negative cells. Samples underwent the assay at deep level. Repertoires were generated with immunoSEQ multiplex PCR, while TCRdb's copy carries only in-frame clones and drops some. Of roughly 2.1 million clones in the sample, about 92% were seen once. On this clone itself: What it binds is not known.

Study results and caveats: Clonotypes shared by all four sorted-subset donors had higher generation probabilities than non-shared clonotypes. Clonotype sharing across donors was expected to vary with sequencing depth.

The trim removed 6 bases at V and 6 bases at J, leaving 6 bases unmatched. The CDR3 totals 14 residues. The germline V gene has CDR1 SGHDN and CDR2 FVKESK. Source material: naive CD8+ T cells from PBMCs. This sequence was found in a man between 18 and 29 years old in good health. Some clones in this sample may be carry-over from other donors' samples. The chain couples TRBV14 to TRBJ2-2; 8 bases match TRBD2. In nucleotides, the CDR3 is TGTGCCAGCAGGAGGAGCGGGAGCGCCGGGGAGCTGTTTTTT. It specifies CASRRSGSAGELFF. Filled out from reference TRBV14 and TRBJ2-2, the complete variable domain reads EAGVTQFPSHSVIEKGQTVTLRCDPISGHDNLYWYRRVMGKEIKFLLHFVKESKQDESGMPNNRFLAERTGGTYSTLKVQPAELEDSGVYFCASRRSGSAGELFFGEGSRLTVL.